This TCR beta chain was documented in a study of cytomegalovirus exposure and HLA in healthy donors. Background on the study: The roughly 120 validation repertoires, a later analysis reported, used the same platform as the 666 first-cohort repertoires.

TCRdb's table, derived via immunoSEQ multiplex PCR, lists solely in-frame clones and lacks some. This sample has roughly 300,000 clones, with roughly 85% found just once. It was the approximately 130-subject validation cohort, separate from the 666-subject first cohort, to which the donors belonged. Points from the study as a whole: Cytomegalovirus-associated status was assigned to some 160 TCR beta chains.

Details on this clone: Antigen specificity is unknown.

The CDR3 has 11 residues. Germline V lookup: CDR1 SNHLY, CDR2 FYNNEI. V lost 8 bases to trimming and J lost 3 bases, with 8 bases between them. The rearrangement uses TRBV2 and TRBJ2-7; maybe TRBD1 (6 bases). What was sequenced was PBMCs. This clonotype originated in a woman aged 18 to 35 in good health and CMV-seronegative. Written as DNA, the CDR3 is TGTGCCAGCGAACAGGGCTACGAGCAGTACTTC. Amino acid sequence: CASEQGYEQYF.